These T cell receptor beta chains were read from a single sample in a study of CD8 T cells in ankylosing spondylitis. From the 5' RACE reads, TCRdb called clonotypes with MiXCR, one entry per CDR3 protein. The table has around 180,000 distinct CDR3 sequences, 15% to 20% seen once. The sequenced material came from blood, either unsorted or a sorted T cell fraction (not recorded which). These TCRs come from a male donor aged 5-30 years with ankylosing spondylitis or in good health (not recorded which). CDR3s include the opening cysteine and the closing phenylalanine or tryptophan. D genes are given only for firm matches. Clone sizes are given selectively: once, few, many, or a class where the clone is expanded.

j_call,clone_size,d_call,v_call,cdr3_aa,cdr3_nt
TRBJ2-2,NA,NA,TRBV3-1,CASSHGQKSGELFF,TGTGCCAGCAGCCACGGACAGAAATCCGGGGAGCTGTTTTTT
TRBJ1-4,many,NA,TRBV6-2/TRBV6-3,CASSPGFNEKLFF,TGTGCCAGCAGTCCGGGGTTTAATGAAAAACTGTTTTTT
TRBJ2-5,many,NA,TRBV6-2/TRBV6-3,CASSYSEAAETQYF,TGTGCCAGCAGTTACTCGGAGGCGGCGGAGACCCAGTACTTC
TRBJ2-1,many,NA,TRBV12-3/TRBV12-4,CASSLRGAGEQFF,TGTGCCAGCAGTTTACGAGGGGCGGGCGAGCAGTTCTTC
TRBJ2-3,many,NA,TRBV30,CAWGLVDTQYF,TGTGCCTGGGGGTTGGTGGATACGCAGTATTTT
TRBJ1-5,many,TRBD1,TRBV12-3/TRBV12-4,CASSLTRTGVGNQPQHF,TGTGCCAGCAGTTTAACCCGGACAGGGGTTGGCAATCAGCCCCAGCATTTT
TRBJ1-1,many,NA,TRBV4-2,CASSQADLGAFF,TGTGCCAGCAGCCAAGCGGATCTCGGAGCTTTCTTT
TRBJ2-1,NA,NA,TRBV2,CASRANYEQFF,TGTGCCAGCAGGGCGAACTATGAGCAGTTCTTC
TRBJ2-1,many,TRBD2,TRBV29-1,CSVESGRAEQFF,TGCAGCGTAGAGAGCGGGAGGGCTGAGCAGTTCTTC
TRBJ2-1,many,TRBD2,TRBV28,CASCDRENKWTSGRFNNEQFF,TGTGCCAGCTGCGACAGGGAAAACAAATGGACTAGCGGGAGATTCAACAATGAGCAGTTCTTC
TRBJ2-2,many,NA,TRBV5-1,CASSPQPPNTGELFF,TGCGCCAGCAGCCCCCAACCCCCGAACACCGGGGAGCTGTTTTTT
TRBJ2-4,NA,TRBD2,TRBV2,CASIRGLAAAKNIQYF,TGTGCCAGCATCCGAGGACTAGCAGCAGCCAAAAACATTCAGTACTTC
TRBJ2-7,NA,NA,TRBV10-3,CAIRDSPGLSVSYEQYF,TGTGCCATCAGGGACAGTCCGGGACTCTCCGTCTCCTACGAGCAGTACTTC
TRBJ1-4,many,TRBD1,TRBV5-1,CASSLPDRDHEKLFF,TGCGCCAGCAGCTTGCCGGACAGGGATCATGAAAAACTGTTTTTT
TRBJ2-5,NA,TRBD2,TRBV7-6,CASSLVSSGWETQYF,TGTGCCAGCAGCTTAGTTTCTAGCGGATGGGAGACCCAGTACTTC
TRBJ1-1,NA,NA,TRBV4-2,CASRAFGSEETEAFF,TGTGCCAGCAGGGCATTCGGATCGGAGGAGACTGAAGCTTTCTTT
TRBJ2-1,many,NA,TRBV5-1,CASSWETSYNEQFF,TGCGCCAGCAGCTGGGAGACCTCCTACAATGAGCAGTTCTTC
TRBJ2-2,many,NA,TRBV7-2,CASSLAMGWGELFF,TGTGCCAGCAGCTTAGCGATGGGCTGGGGGGAGCTGTTTTTT
TRBJ2-1,few,TRBD2,TRBV7-9,CASSFFGGGLAGNNEQFF,TGTGCCAGCAGCTTTTTCGGGGGAGGACTAGCGGGAAACAATGAGCAGTTCTTC
TRBJ1-5,many,NA,TRBV6-1,CASEGGAGRNQPQHF,TGTGCCAGCGAAGGGGGGGCAGGTCGCAATCAGCCCCAGCATTTT
TRBJ2-1,NA,NA,TRBV7-2,CASSSGLGQHNEQFF,TGTGCCAGCAGCTCAGGGTTGGGACAACACAATGAGCAGTTCTTC
TRBJ2-6,NA,NA,TRBV19,CASSGGLFGANVLTF,TGTGCCAGTAGTGGGGGGCTCTTTGGGGCCAACGTCCTGACTTTC
TRBJ2-5,few,NA,TRBV13,CASSFNRVGETQYF,TGTGCCAGCAGCTTTAACAGGGTGGGGGAGACCCAGTACTTC
TRBJ2-1,NA,NA,TRBV20-1,CSGKAVTYNEQFF,TGCAGTGGGAAGGCGGTTACCTACAATGAGCAGTTCTTC
TRBJ2-2,many,NA,TRBV18,CASSPLGGTGELFF,TGTGCCAGCTCACCCCTGGGGGGCACCGGGGAGCTGTTTTTT
TRBJ2-7,many,TRBD2,TRBV19,CASRSVNRGLAGTYEQYF,TGTGCCAGTAGGTCGGTGAACAGGGGACTAGCGGGTACCTACGAGCAGTACTTC
TRBJ2-1,many,TRBD2,TRBV12-3/TRBV12-4,CASSRLAGVTYNEQFF,TGTGCCAGCAGCCGACTAGCGGGAGTTACCTACAATGAGCAGTTCTTC
TRBJ1-5,NA,NA,TRBV29-1,CSVESDSNQPQHF,TGCAGCGTGGAATCAGATAGCAATCAGCCCCAGCATTTT
TRBJ1-1,NA,NA,TRBV20-1,CSAQKENTEAFF,TGCAGTGCCCAAAAGGAGAACACTGAAGCTTTCTTT
TRBJ2-1,many,NA,TRBV4-3,CASSQDRVLAQFF,TGCGCCAGCAGCCAAGATCGGGTCCTTGCGCAGTTCTTC
TRBJ2-5,NA,TRBD2,TRBV20-1,CSAGAGGSSETQYF,TGCAGTGCCGGGGCGGGCGGGAGTAGTGAGACCCAGTACTTC
TRBJ2-6,many,NA,TRBV5-1,CASSPNPQRGRGSGANVLTF,TGCGCCAGCAGCCCCAACCCTCAGCGGGGCAGGGGATCTGGGGCCAACGTCCTGACTTTC
TRBJ2-2,many,NA,TRBV5-1,CASSLDRQNTGELFF,TGCGCCAGCAGCTTGGACCGGCAGAACACCGGGGAGCTGTTTTTT
TRBJ2-3,many,NA,TRBV12-3/TRBV12-4,CASRTRAGLEDTQYF,TGTGCCAGCAGGACCCGGGCGGGGTTGGAAGATACGCAGTATTTT
TRBJ1-1,many,TRBD1,TRBV7-9,CASSSGTGDTEAFF,TGTGCCAGCAGCTCCGGGACAGGGGACACTGAAGCTTTCTTT
TRBJ2-7,NA,TRBD2,TRBV20-1,CSGSGYLSGKHYEQYF,TGCAGTGGTTCGGGGTATCTTAGCGGGAAACACTACGAGCAGTACTTC
TRBJ2-3,few,TRBD2,TRBV29-1,CSETSGRMGTDTQYF,TGCAGCGAGACTAGCGGGAGGATGGGCACAGATACGCAGTATTTT
TRBJ2-1,many,NA,TRBV3-1,CASLQSLSYNEQFF,TGTGCCAGCCTCCAGTCCCTCTCCTACAATGAGCAGTTCTTC
TRBJ2-5,many,NA,TRBV24-1,CATSDHPAQETQYF,TGTGCCACCAGTGACCACCCAGCACAAGAGACCCAGTACTTC
TRBJ2-3,many,NA,TRBV15,CATSRSEGLGWYF,TGTGCCACCAGCAGATCTGAAGGGCTGGGGTGGTATTTT
TRBJ2-3,many,NA,TRBV29-1,CSVPIPPADTQYF,TGCAGCGTTCCAATCCCACCGGCAGATACGCAGTATTTT
TRBJ1-6,many,NA,TRBV2,CASGGGDSPLHF,TGTGCCAGCGGAGGGGGGGATTCACCCCTCCACTTT